This T cell receptor (beta chain) came from a study of blood T cells in healthy people across ages. V gave up 5 bases and J gave up 3 bases, with 22 bases separating them. The germline gives CDR1 LGHNT, CDR2 FRNRAP. The CDR3 has 17 amino acids. With a J-beta primer mix and a sample-barcoded 5' primer, a second PCR ran about 7 to 11 cycles. TCRdb ran MiXCR on the 5' RACE reads and lists one entry per CDR3 protein. The data hold over 600,000 distinct CDR3 sequences, with around 50% observed a single time. The sample holds one count of this clonotype. This receptor was obtained from a man aged 40-55 years in good health. The specimen sequenced was blood. The chain links TRBV12-5 to TRBJ1-1, with a possible D match to TRBD1 (5 bases). The CDR3 reads CASGPHWGGLSDTEAFF. CDR3 coding DNA: TGTGCTAGTGGTCCTCACTGGGGCGGGTTATCGGACACTGAAGCTTTCTTT.